The 25 T cell receptor beta chains listed next were all sequenced from one sample in a study of STAT5B mutations in CD4+ large granular lymphocyte leukemia. Generated by immunoSEQ multiplex PCR, the TCRdb table keeps only in-frame clones and is missing some. Here the sample spans about 40,000 clones, about 88% being singletons. The sequencing input was CD4+ T cells from blood buffy coats. The receptor source for this set is a human donor in good health.

The gene calls are TRBV7-9 and TRBJ2-1, with D unresolved. Germline CDR1 is SEHNR and CDR2 is FQNEAQ (reference sequence). Trimming shortened V by 10 bases and J by 3 bases, and 16 bases separated the two germline ends. This CDR3 has 14 residues. DNA for the CDR3: TGTGCCACTGAACTGATGGGAAACTACAATGAGCAGTTCTTC. It yields the protein CATELMGNYNEQFF.

V is TRBV5-4 and J is TRBJ2-3; no clear D gene. In germline, CDR1 is SGHNT, CDR2 YYREEE (reference sequence). V lost 0 bases and J lost 5, with 10 bases in between. The CDR3 is 14 residues long. The CDR3 sequence is CASSLAPHRDTQYF. CDR3 bases: TGTGCCAGCAGCTTGGCTCCCCATCGAGATACGCAGTATTTT. Full variable domain (outside the CDR3, taken from reference TRBV5-4 and TRBJ2-3): ETGVTQSPTHLIKTRGQQVTLRCSSQSGHNTVSWYQQALGQGPQFIFQYYREEENGRGNFPPRFSGLQFPNYSSELNVNALELDDSALYLCASSLAPHRDTQYFGPGTRLTVL.

This chain connects TRBV19 to TRBJ2-2; the match to TRBD2 covers 11 bases. J lost 0 bases, V lost 1 base, and 1 base had no gene match. The CDR3 sequence is 17 residues long. Per the germline V gene, CDR1 is LNHDA and CDR2 is SQIVND (reference sequence). The CDR3 DNA sequence: TGTGCCAGTAGTATAGCGGGACTAGCGGCGAACACCGGGGAGCTGTTTTTT. This gives the protein CASSIAGLAANTGELFF.

The chain combines TRBV6-1 with TRBJ1-1; weak D call: TRBD1 (5 bases). In germline, CDR1 is MNHNS, CDR2 SASEGT. With 4 bases removed from V and 5 bases from J, the gap between germline ends came to 20 bases. This CDR3 is 16 amino acids long. The CDR3 sequence: CASSGGSTHKGTEAFF. The CDR3, as DNA: TGTGCCAGCAGTGGCGGTTCGACCCATAAGGGGACTGAAGCTTTCTTT.

V and J are TRBV5-1 and TRBJ2-5; D is perhaps TRBD1 or TRBD2 (7 bases each). The CDR3 is 17 residues long. V was trimmed by 1 base and J by 5 bases, leaving 21 bases between them. The V gene's germline CDR1 is SGHRS and CDR2 YFSETQ. CDR3 residues: CASSLWEGAVLGETQYF. DNA for the CDR3: TGCGCCAGCAGCTTGTGGGAGGGGGCAGTGCTGGGGGAGACCCAGTACTTC.

The chain joins TRBV10-3 to TRBJ1-1, with 8 bases fitting TRBD1. The germline CDR1 and CDR2 sequences are ENHRY and SYGVKD. V lost 4 bases and J lost 0; bases outside the gene matches: 4. The CDR3 contains 15 residues. CDR3 nucleotide sequence: TGTGCCATCAGTGGACGACAGGGGTTGAACACTGAAGCTTTCTTT. Protein product: CAISGRQGLNTEAFF.

V and J are TRBV7-8 and TRBJ2-3, with 8 bases identical to TRBD1. Per the germline V gene, CDR1 is SGHVS and CDR2 is FQNEAQ. V trimming: 4 bases; J trimming: 4 bases; junction bases outside the gene matches: 10. This CDR3 has 16 amino acids. The CDR3 protein is CASSSMQGAVADTQYF. The CDR3 nucleotides read TGTGCCAGCAGCTCAATGCAGGGGGCAGTCGCAGATACGCAGTATTTT.

This rearrangement joins TRBV10-3 to TRBJ1-2, with D possibly matching TRBD1 (6 bases). Trimming left V 7 bases short and J 8 bases short, with 20 bases between. The CDR3 has 14 amino acids. Germline loops: CDR1 ENHRY, CDR2 SYGVKD. The CDR3 DNA is TGTGCCATCACACGGGACATCGCTGAGGGCGGCTACACCTTC. Its protein is CAITRDIAEGGYTF.

This clone appeared a single time. This chain connects TRBV6-6 to TRBJ2-5; no definite D call. The CDR3 has 15 amino acids. Germline loops: CDR1 MNHNY, CDR2 SVGAGI (reference sequence). V was trimmed by 5 bases and J by 2 bases, leaving 15 bases between them. CDR3: CASSRSPLGQETQYF. In DNA, the CDR3 is TGTGCCAGCAGTCGCTCCCCCCTAGGACAAGAGACCCAGTACTTC.

This sequence joins TRBV4-1 and TRBJ1-3; 7 bases match TRBD1. The CDR3 contains 16 residues. Trimming took 1 base from V and 4 from J; bases not matched to a gene: 7. Per the germline V gene, CDR1 is MGHRA and CDR2 is YSYEKL. The CDR3 spells CASSQGQGGRGNTIYF. DNA of the CDR3: TGCGCCAGCAGCCAAGGCCAGGGGGGACGGGGAAACACCATATATTTT.

This clone showed up just a few times. The genes are TRBV4-1 and TRBJ1-2, with D perhaps TRBD1 (6 bases). This CDR3 has 18 amino acids. V lost 3 bases, J lost 0 bases, and 20 bases lay in between. Per the germline V gene, CDR1 is MGHRA and CDR2 is YSYEKL. Here the CDR3 DNA reads TGCGCCAGCAGCCAGAAAAAGCCCGGACAGCTAGCTAACTATGGCTACACCTTC. This codes for CASSQKKPGQLANYGYTF.

The chain carries TRBV6-5 and TRBJ1-2; tentatively, D is TRBD1 (6 bases). Germline V CDR1 and CDR2: MNHEY, SVGAGI. This CDR3 is built from 14 residues. With 8 bases removed from V and 6 bases from J, the gap between germline ends came to 19 bases. As DNA, the CDR3 is TGTGCCAGCCATCGGGGGGGACATCTTGATGGCTACACCTTC. Its protein is CASHRGGHLDGYTF.

The genes are TRBV4-2 and TRBJ2-5; 10 bases align to TRBD2. CDR1 is LGHNA, CDR2 YNFKEQ, per germline. This CDR3 is 16 amino acids long. Unmatched junction bases numbered 5, after V lost 4 bases and J lost 0 bases. The CDR3 region is CASSLGLAENQETQYF. CDR3 nucleotide sequence: TGTGCCAGCAGCCTCGGACTAGCGGAGAACCAAGAGACCCAGTACTTC.

This clone turned up a few times. The V gene is TRBV7-9, the J gene TRBJ1-6; D possibly corresponds to TRBD1 (5 bases). Trimming took off 5 bases at V and 11 bases at J, with 16 bases between the two ends. This CDR3 contains 14 residues. CDR1 and CDR2 from the germline V gene are SEHNR and FQNEAQ (reference sequence). Here the CDR3 DNA reads TGTGCCAGCAGCCATGGGACCGGGGGGACACCCCTCCACTTT. Amino acids: CASSHGTGGTPLHF. The full variable domain, rest sourced from reference TRBV7-9 and TRBJ1-6, is DTGVSQNPRHKITKRGQNVTFRCDPISEHNRLYWYRQTLGQGPEFLTYFQNEAQLEKSRLLSDRFSAERPKGSFSTLEIQRTEQGDSAMYLCASSHGTGGTPLHFGNGTRLTVT.

The chain is built from TRBV5-8 and TRBJ2-2, with 9 bases lining up with TRBD1. CDR1 and CDR2 (germline): SGHTS, YDEGEE. The CDR3 consists of 19 residues. Trimming removed 0 bases from V and 0 bases from J; junction bases left unmatched: 9. The CDR3 sequence is CASSLVQGALNANTGELFF. The CDR3 region has the DNA TGTGCCAGCAGCTTGGTACAGGGGGCGTTGAATGCGAACACCGGGGAGCTGTTTTTT.

The chain combines TRBV30 with TRBJ1-5, with 11 bases that match TRBD1. This CDR3 spans 14 amino acids. Germline CDR1 reads GTSNPN; CDR2 reads SVGIG (reference sequence). Trimming removed 1 base from V and 5 bases from J; junction bases left unmatched: 1. CDR3 residues: CAWSGTGGHQPQHF. CDR3 nucleotides: TGTGCCTGGAGTGGGACAGGGGGCCATCAGCCCCAGCATTTT.

The chain is built from TRBV4-1 and TRBJ1-3; D is possibly TRBD1 (5 bases). The germline V gene has CDR1 MGHRA and CDR2 YSYEKL. V was shortened by 0 bases and J by 0 bases, with 15 bases between the two germline ends. CDR3 length: 18 amino acids. This CDR3 is CASSQDWGRKSSGNTIYF. DNA of the CDR3: TGCGCCAGCAGCCAAGATTGGGGACGGAAAAGCTCTGGAAACACCATATATTTT.

This clone was observed once. J is TRBJ2-7 and V is TRBV7-2; a possible D gene is TRBD2 (6 bases). The CDR3 totals 15 residues. Germline V gene sequence: CDR1 SGHTA, CDR2 FQGNSA. Between the trimmed V and J ends, which lost 2 bases and 0 bases, there was a span of 11 bases. The CDR3 loop is CASSLYGGDSYEQYF. Written as DNA, the CDR3 is TGTGCCAGCAGCTTATACGGCGGGGACTCCTACGAGCAGTACTTC.

The chain employs TRBV30 and TRBJ2-1, with D perhaps matching TRBD2 (7 bases). Germline V lookup: CDR1 GTSNPN, CDR2 SVGIG (reference sequence). The CDR3 totals 12 residues. Deletions cut 5 bases from V and 11 bases from J, with 16 bases between. For the CDR3, the DNA is TGTGCCTGGGGCTTGGGCGGGGGCAAGCAGTTCTTC. It is translated as CAWGLGGGKQFF.

This clone was observed a few times. DNA for the CDR3: TGTGCCAGTGGTAGGGGACTAGCGGGAGGGTACGAGCAGTACTTC. The encoded protein is CASGRGLAGGYEQYF. The genes are TRBV19 and TRBJ2-7, with 16 bases fitting TRBD2. CDR3 size: 15 residues. Unmatched junction bases numbered 5, after V lost 8 bases and J lost 4 bases. The germline gives CDR1 LNHDA, CDR2 SQIVND (reference sequence).

The chain is built from TRBV6-6 and TRBJ1-1; tentative D call: TRBD1 (5 bases). This CDR3 has 15 residues. The V and J ends lost 6 bases and 1 base respectively, with 15 bases between them. Germline V gene lookup returns CDR1 MNHNY and CDR2 SVGAGI (reference sequence). CDR3 sequence reads: CASRDTGTENTEAFF. The CDR3 DNA is TGTGCCAGCAGAGATACCGGGACGGAGAACACTGAAGCTTTCTTT.

To note about this clone: Mismatch with germline at one junction end may stem from a read error. The J gene is TRBJ2-7, the V gene TRBV5-4; 7 positions match TRBD2. Germline V lookup: CDR1 SGHNT, CDR2 YYREEE (reference sequence). The CDR3 loop spans 18 amino acids. The CDR3, as DNA: TGTGCCAGCAGCTCGGGGGGAGCCAGCGGGACTTTCTCCCACGAGCAGTACTTC. It encodes CASSSGGASGTFSHEQYF.

This clone was seen more than once but under ten times. The chain is built from TRBV6-6 and TRBJ2-2, with D unclear. Trimming left V 4 bases short and J 3 bases short, with 9 bases between. CDR3 length: 14 residues. CDR1 and CDR2 from the germline V gene are MNHNY and SVGAGI (reference sequence). CDR3 sequence reads: CASSSHLDTGELFF. Here the CDR3 DNA reads TGTGCCAGCAGTTCACACCTGGACACCGGGGAGCTGTTTTTT.

The gene calls are TRBV5-1 and TRBJ2-3; D might be TRBD2 (6 bases). The CDR3 runs 14 residues. Germline CDR1 and CDR2: SGHRS and YFSETQ. Trimming stripped 5 bases from V and 2 bases from J, with 12 bases between. For the CDR3, the DNA is TGCGCCAGCAGGGGGGGACGGAACACAGATACGCAGTATTTT. It translates to CASRGGRNTDTQYF.

The chain joins TRBV7-9 to TRBJ2-3; TRBD2 matches at 11 bases. Unmatched junction bases numbered 6, after V lost 7 bases and J lost 3 bases. The germline gives CDR1 SEHNR, CDR2 FQNEAQ (reference sequence). The CDR3 runs to 15 residues. DNA of the CDR3: TGTGCCAGCACCCTTACTAGCGGGAGAACAGATACGCAGTATTTT. Protein product: CASTLTSGRTDTQYF. The full variable domain, its missing parts supplied by reference TRBV7-9 and TRBJ2-3, is DTGVSQNPRHKITKRGQNVTFRCDPISEHNRLYWYRQTLGQGPEFLTYFQNEAQLEKSRLLSDRFSAERPKGSFSTLEIQRTEQGDSAMYLCASTLTSGRTDTQYFGPGTRLTVL.